The 23 T cell receptor beta chains below all came from one sample that was sequenced in a study of blood T cell repertoires in COVID-19. The protocol was immunoSEQ multiplex PCR, while the TCRdb copy is restricted to in-frame clones and leaves out a portion. The table includes roughly 120,000 clones, approximately 80% detected once. The material sequenced was peripheral blood. These TCRs come from a woman in her sixties or seventies with acute or convalescent COVID-19.

The chain uses TRBV11-3 and TRBJ1-6, with 8 bases identical to TRBD1. CDR3 length equals 16 residues. Looked up from germline, CDR1 is SGHNT and CDR2 is YENEEA. V lost 3 bases, J lost 10 bases, and 11 bases stayed unmatched. CDR3 sequence reads: CASSFYRTGPGSPLHF. The CDR3 DNA reads as TGTGCCAGCAGCTTCTACCGGACAGGGCCGGGATCACCCCTCCACTTT.

The V gene is TRBV29-1, the J gene TRBJ2-3, with D perhaps TRBD2 (6 bases). The length of the CDR3 is 12 residues. Trimming left V 3 bases short and J 5 bases short, with 9 bases between. Germline V lookup: CDR1 SQVTM, CDR2 ANQGSEA. The CDR3 nucleotides are TGCAGCGTTGATGGAGGGGTAGATACGCAGTATTTT. Encoded protein: CSVDGGVDTQYF.

This clone was picked up many times. This sequence joins TRBV7-3 and TRBJ2-3; possible D gene TRBD1, 6 bases. The germline V gene has CDR1 SGHTA and CDR2 FQGTGA. The CDR3 extends over 16 amino acids. V was shortened by 2 bases and J by 2 bases, with 14 bases between the two germline ends. CDR3 sequence (DNA): TGTGCCAGCAGCTTAGGGGCGGTGGGGGCCACAGATACGCAGTATTTT. As protein: CASSLGAVGATDTQYF.

The J gene is TRBJ2-3, the V gene TRBV6-6, with D hard to call. Germline CDR1 and CDR2: MNHNY and SVGAGI (reference sequence). The CDR3 has 11 residues. V was shortened by 10 bases and J by 5 bases, with 10 bases between the two germline ends. CDR3 nucleotides: TGTGCCACTAACTCTGGAGATACGCAGTATTTT. It encodes CATNSGDTQYF.

This clone turned up a few times. J is TRBJ1-6 and V is TRBV11-3; 8 bases fit TRBD1. J was trimmed by 10 bases and V by 3 bases; bases with no gene match: 5. The CDR3 runs to 14 residues. The germline CDR1 and CDR2 sequences are SGHNT and YENEEA. Here the CDR3 reads CASSFQGAGSPLHF. The CDR3 DNA is TGTGCCAGCAGCTTTCAGGGGGCAGGATCACCCCTCCACTTT.

J is TRBJ1-1 and V is TRBV25-1; D is possibly TRBD1 (5 bases). The CDR3 is 16 amino acids. Germline CDR1 MGHDK, CDR2 SYGVNS. Trimming removed 7 bases at V and 1 base at J, with 19 bases between. The CDR3 sequence is CASILGGPGKNTEAFF. In DNA form, the CDR3 reads TGTGCCAGCATCCTGGGGGGACCAGGGAAGAACACTGAAGCTTTCTTT. The whole variable domain, remainder taken from reference TRBV25-1 and TRBJ1-1, is EADIYQTPRYLVIGTGKKITLECSQTMGHDKMYWYQQDPGMELHLIHYSYGVNSTEKGDLSSESTVSRIRTEHFPLTLESARPSHTSQYLCASILGGPGKNTEAFFGQGTRLTVV.

The chain combines TRBV28 with TRBJ2-5, with no clear D. Deletions cut 4 bases from V and 0 bases from J, with 9 bases between. CDR1 MDHEN and CDR2 SYDVKM come from the germline V gene. The CDR3 is 14 residues long. In nucleotides, the CDR3 is TGTGCCAGCAGTTCACAGCTTTACCAAGAGACCCAGTACTTC. This sequence encodes CASSSQLYQETQYF.

CDR3 in amino acids: CASSQRRAGANEKLFF. CDR3 bases: TGTGCCAGCAGCCAACGGAGGGCGGGGGCTAATGAAAAACTGTTTTTT. The chain joins TRBV4-2 to TRBJ1-4; D is possibly TRBD1 (5 bases). The CDR3 extends over 16 amino acids. Per germline, CDR1 LGHNA and CDR2 YNFKEQ. Trimming pared 2 bases from V and 3 bases from J, leaving 13 bases between.

The chain couples TRBV6-5 to TRBJ2-7; 8 nucleotides align to TRBD1. The V segment lost 5 bases and the J segment 1 base; nucleotides outside the gene matches: 4. Germline lookup yields CDR1 MNHEY and CDR2 SVGAGI. The CDR3 loop spans 14 amino acids. The CDR3 reads CASSTRQGSYEQYF. The CDR3, as DNA: TGTGCCAGCAGTACTCGACAGGGGTCCTACGAGCAGTACTTC.

The CDR3 DNA follows: TGTGCCTGGAGGCAGGGTTTTTCCGGGGAGCTGTTTTTT. Its translation is CAWRQGFSGELFF. The chain carries TRBV30 and TRBJ2-2; maybe TRBD1 (5 bases). The CDR3 totals 13 residues. Between the trimmed V and J ends, which lost 3 bases and 6 bases, there was a span of 11 bases. CDR1 is GTSNPN, CDR2 SVGIG, per germline (reference sequence).

The J gene is TRBJ2-2, the V gene TRBV4-3; 11 bases agree with TRBD1. Germline V gene sequence: CDR1 LGHNA, CDR2 YSLEER. The CDR3 contains 15 residues. V lost 4 bases, J lost 4 bases, and 2 bases stayed unmatched. The CDR3 region is CASSPGQGGTGELFF. Written as DNA, the CDR3 is TGCGCCAGCAGCCCGGGACAGGGGGGCACCGGGGAGCTGTTTTTT.

This clone was observed a handful of times. This chain joins TRBV5-1 and TRBJ1-3, with D perhaps TRBD1 (5 bases). The CDR3 contains 17 residues. Germline CDR1 is SGHRS and CDR2 is YFSETQ. Trimming left V 1 base short and J 0 bases short, with 14 bases between. CDR3 amino acids: CASSLTGTPSSGNTIYF. CDR3 DNA: TGCGCCAGCAGCTTGACAGGAACCCCCAGCTCTGGAAACACCATATATTTT. Full variable domain (remainder filled in from reference TRBV5-1 and TRBJ1-3): KAGVTQTPRYLIKTRGQQVTLSCSPISGHRSVSWYQQTPGQGLQFLFEYFSETQRNKGNFPGRFSGRQFSNSRSEMNVSTLELGDSALYLCASSLTGTPSSGNTIYFGEGSWLTVV.

This CDR3 is CAWSSRWTGRSGNTIYF. In DNA form, the CDR3 reads TGTGCCTGGAGTTCCCGATGGACAGGGAGGTCAGGAAACACCATATATTTT. The chain combines TRBV30 with TRBJ1-3, with TRBD1 matching over 8 bases. Per the germline V gene, CDR1 is GTSNPN and CDR2 is SVGIG (reference sequence). This CDR3 comprises 17 residues. The V and J ends lost 2 bases and 4 bases, in that order; junction bases with no gene match: 13.

The chain joins TRBV6-2 or TRBV6-3 to TRBJ2-3; a possible D gene is TRBD1 (6 bases). The CDR3 has 15 residues. V was pared by 2 bases and J by 3 bases, with 12 bases between. The germline gives CDR1 MNHEY, CDR2 SVGEGT. CDR3 loop: CASSYGGGQTDTQYF. CDR3 nucleotides: TGTGCCAGCAGTTACGGGGGCGGGCAAACAGATACGCAGTATTTT.

The chain joins TRBV30 to TRBJ1-4; D remains ambiguous. The germline gives CDR1 GTSNPN, CDR2 SVGIG (reference sequence). V lost 2 bases to trimming and J lost 4 bases, with 8 bases between them. CDR3 length: 13 residues. The CDR3 loop is CAWSKQINEKLFF. The DNA of the CDR3 is TGTGCCTGGAGTAAACAGATTAATGAAAAACTGTTTTTT.

V is TRBV5-6 and J is TRBJ2-7; 12 nucleotides align to TRBD1. V was clipped by 4 bases and J by 7 bases; unmatched bases: 12. CDR1 and CDR2 (germline): SGHDT, YYEEEE. The CDR3 is 16 amino acids. In nucleotides, the CDR3 is TGTGCCAGCAGCCGAGGGAGGGACAGGGGGCTGAAAGAGCAGTACTTC. Its protein product is CASSRGRDRGLKEQYF. Supplemented by reference TRBV5-6 and TRBJ2-7, the full variable domain reads DAGVTQSPTHLIKTRGQQVTLRCSPKSGHDTVSWYQQALGQGPQFIFQYYEEEERQRGNFPDRFSGHQFPNYSSELNVNALLLGDSALYLCASSRGRDRGLKEQYFGPGTRLTVT.

V and J are TRBV10-3 and TRBJ1-3; D remains unclear. Germline V gene lookup returns CDR1 ENHRY and CDR2 SYGVKD. The CDR3 is 19 amino acids. The V and J ends lost 3 bases and 0 bases respectively, with 21 bases between them. This CDR3 is CAISDSMVRDSTSGNTIYF. CDR3 nucleotide sequence: TGTGCCATCAGTGATTCTATGGTGAGAGACTCCACCTCTGGAAACACCATATATTTT.

The genes are TRBV28 and TRBJ2-1, with 10 bases matching TRBD2. The CDR3 is made up of 15 amino acids. Losses at the gene ends were 3 bases for V and 7 bases for J; bases not matched to a gene: 6. From germline, CDR1 is MDHEN and CDR2 SYDVKM. CDR3 nucleotide sequence: TGTGCCAGCAGTTTTCTAGCGGGGGCCTTAAATGAGCAGTTCTTC. Its protein product is CASSFLAGALNEQFF. Full variable domain (missing parts from reference TRBV28 and TRBJ2-1): DVKVTQSSRYLVKRTGEKVFLECVQDMDHENMFWYRQDPGLGLRLIYFSYDVKMKEKGDIPEGYSVSREKKERFSLILESASTNQTSMYLCASSFLAGALNEQFFGPGTRLTVL.

This chain joins TRBV5-4 and TRBJ1-6; D is perhaps TRBD1 (6 bases). The length of the CDR3 is 15 residues. The ends were cut back, 0 bases at V and 11 bases at J, with 15 bases in the middle. Per germline, CDR1 SGHNT and CDR2 YYREEE (reference sequence). This CDR3 reads CASSLGQEQLTPLHF. For the CDR3, the DNA is TGTGCCAGCAGCTTGGGACAGGAGCAGTTAACACCCCTCCACTTT.

The rearrangement links TRBV24-1 to TRBJ2-3; 7 nucleotides align to TRBD2. CDR1 is KGHDR, CDR2 SFDVKD, per germline. The CDR3 has 11 amino acids. After removal of 9 bases from V and 5 bases from J, the junction contained 1 base not matched to a gene. CDR3 residues: CATGGEDTQYF. As DNA, the CDR3 is TGTGCCACCGGGGGGGAAGATACGCAGTATTTT.

V and J are TRBV29-1 and TRBJ1-2, with a tentative D call TRBD1 (6 bases). V was clipped by 7 bases and J by 5 bases, with 17 bases between them. The CDR3 sequence is 13 residues long. CDR1 is SQVTM, CDR2 ANQGSEA, per germline. CDR3 coding DNA: TGCAGCGCCCGGCGGAGGCAGGGGTATGGCTACACCTTC. Its translation is CSARRRQGYGYTF.

J is TRBJ1-2 and V is TRBV6-6; maybe TRBD1 (6 bases). Trimming cost V 2 bases and J 5 bases, with 15 bases left between them. This CDR3 spans 15 amino acids. CDR1 is MNHNY and CDR2 is SVGAGI in the germline V gene (reference sequence). CDR3 amino acids: CASSYKVDRPYGYTF. The CDR3 DNA reads as TGTGCCAGCAGTTACAAGGTCGACAGGCCGTATGGCTACACCTTC.

V and J are TRBV30 and TRBJ2-3; 9 bases match TRBD2. Unmatched junction bases numbered 3, after V lost 5 bases and J lost 0 bases. Germline CDR1 and CDR2: GTSNPN and SVGIG (reference sequence). The CDR3 has 14 residues. CDR3 residues: CAWERGASTDTQYF. In DNA form, the CDR3 reads TGTGCCTGGGAGCGGGGGGCCAGCACAGATACGCAGTATTTT.